This T cell receptor (beta chain) was identified during a study of cytomegalovirus exposure and HLA in healthy donors. Findings and limits, study-wide: Earlier analysis yielded a pattern in which most TCR beta V segments were productive about 90% or about 30% of the time. Some V segments, TRBV6-2 and TRBV6-3 among them, were indistinguishable and were therefore excluded. It was reportedly the case that the classifier diagnosed cytomegalovirus status with high specificity and sensitivity.

Turning to this clone: What it binds is not known.

The CDR3 totals 14 residues. Germline CDR1 KGHSH, CDR2 LQKENI. With 2 bases clipped from V and 3 bases from J, the junction kept 3 bases outside the gene matches. The PCR used 60 Vbeta and 13 Jbeta primers. The protocol was immunoSEQ multiplex PCR, while the TCRdb copy is restricted to in-frame clones and leaves out a portion. The sample includes fewer than 130,000 clones, over 65% of them seen just once. This TCR came from a man under 40 in good health and CMV-seropositive. V gene TRBV18 combines with J gene TRBJ1-1; 7 positions agree with TRBD1. Input material: PBMCs. CDR3 DNA: TGTGCCAGCTCACCAAACAGGGGATACACTGAAGCTTTCTTT. Translation gives CASSPNRGYTEAFF.